This is a list of T cell receptor beta chains from one sample in a study of T cell repertoires in cytomegalovirus infection. The antigens of these receptors remain unknown. TCRdb processed the reads anew with MiXCR; each CDR3 protein has one entry. In the table there are about 220,000 distinct CDR3 sequences, around two fifths of which are singletons. The sample consisted of CD8+ T cells from cultured PBMCs, taken from culture after CMV antigen stimulation. Receptors were obtained from a human donor in good health (CMV status not recorded). Some clones in this sample may be carry-over from other donors' samples. The CDR3 runs from the conserved cysteine through the conserved F or W. A D gene is named only where the DNA matches it firmly. The size entry is marked missing in some rows and otherwise reads once, few, many or a size class.

few,TRBD2,TRBV24-1,TRBJ2-2,TGTGCCACCAGTGACCTTGGACTAGCGGGAGAGTCCACCGGGGAGCTGTTTTTT,CATSDLGLAGESTGELFF
-,TRBD1,TRBV27,TRBJ2-1,TGTGCCAGCACCATGGGACAGGGAAGGGAGCAGTTCTTC,CASTMGQGREQFF
-,-,TRBV7-2,TRBJ2-1,TGTGCCAGCAGCTTAACGACAGGTTTCAATGAGCAGTTCTTC,CASSLTTGFNEQFF
-,-,TRBV6-6,TRBJ1-4,TGTGCCAGCAGTTACTTGCGGGGGGAGGCAACTAATGAAAAACTGTTTTTT,CASSYLRGEATNEKLFF
-,-,TRBV4-2,TRBJ2-7,TGTGCCAGCAGCCAAGATTGGGGCGGGATCATTACCGAGCAGTACTTC,CASSQDWGGIITEQYF
-,TRBD1,TRBV7-8,TRBJ2-7,TGTGCCAGCAGCTCAGTAGCCGCCGGGACAGGGATCTACGAGCAGTACTTC,CASSSVAAGTGIYEQYF
-,-,TRBV13,TRBJ1-2,TGTGCCAGCAGCCCGCGCCCGGGTGGTAACTATGGCTACACCTTC,CASSPRPGGNYGYTF
few,-,TRBV27,TRBJ1-1,TGTGCCAGCAGTTTAAGGCCCTCCTCTTTGAACACTGAAGCTTTCTTT,CASSLRPSSLNTEAFF
-,-,TRBV7-4,TRBJ2-3,TGTGCCAGCAGCTTAGACGCATTTGGAGATACGCAGTATTTT,CASSLDAFGDTQYF
-,-,TRBV6-1,TRBJ1-5,TGTGCCAGCAGTGTTCAGGGTTACAATCAGCCCCAGCATTTT,CASSVQGYNQPQHF
-,TRBD1,TRBV27,TRBJ2-1,TGTGCCAGCAGTATAACAGGGGACAATGAGCAGTTCTTC,CASSITGDNEQFF
-,TRBD2,TRBV12-3/TRBV12-4,TRBJ2-3,TGTGCCAGCAGTCCCCCCATAGCGGGGCCCCCGGGGACAGATACGCAGTATTTT,CASSPPIAGPPGTDTQYF
-,-,TRBV3-1,TRBJ1-6,TGTGCCAGCAGCCAAGATCAGGCCTCCTATAATTCACCCCTCCACTTT,CASSQDQASYNSPLHF
-,-,TRBV7-9,TRBJ2-3,TGTGCCAGCAGGTCTAGCGTGAGCCCTACAGATACGCAGTATTTT,CASRSSVSPTDTQYF
few,-,TRBV19,TRBJ2-7,TGTGCCAGTAGCTCAGAGTCCTACGAGCAGTACTTC,CASSSESYEQYF
-,-,TRBV28,TRBJ1-5,TGTGCCAGCAGTTTTGGTCATCGGGGAGGGGATCAGCCCCAGCATTTT,CASSFGHRGGDQPQHF
-,TRBD1,TRBV27,TRBJ1-1,TGTGCCAGCAGTTTATCTTCCGGACAGGGGGTCGAGACTGAAGCTTTCTTT,CASSLSSGQGVETEAFF
-,-,TRBV7-9,TRBJ2-5,TGTGCCAGCGTTCCCGTGGGGGGTATCAGGGAGACCCAGTACTTC,CASVPVGGIRETQYF
few,-,TRBV27,TRBJ1-2,TGTGCCAGCAGTTTATCCGGCAGTTACTATGGCTACACCTTC,CASSLSGSYYGYTF
-,TRBD2,TRBV4-2,TRBJ2-3,TGTGCCAGCAGCCAAGAGAGGTCCAGCGGGAGGACAGATACGCAGTATTTT,CASSQERSSGRTDTQYF
-,-,TRBV7-2,TRBJ2-4,TGTGCCAGCAGCTCCCCCGTGGATAGAAACATTCAGTACTTC,CASSSPVDRNIQYF
-,-,TRBV5-4,TRBJ2-1,TGTGCCAGCAGCCCCCAGGGGGGCAATGAGCAGTTCTTC,CASSPQGGNEQFF
many,-,TRBV20-1,TRBJ1-1,TGCAGTGCCGCGCGGATGACAGGTATAAACACTGAAGCTTTCTTT,CSAARMTGINTEAFF
few,TRBD2,TRBV10-3,TRBJ2-7,TGTGCCATCAGTGGACTAGCGGGAGGAAGCTACGAGCAGTACTTC,CAISGLAGGSYEQYF
-,TRBD2,TRBV11-2,TRBJ2-7,TGTGCCAGCAGCTGGGGGGGGGGAGAGACCTACGAGCAGTACTTC,CASSWGGGETYEQYF
-,-,TRBV20-1,TRBJ2-1,TGCAGTGCTCTGAGAATAGCGAGCTCCTACAATGAGCAGTTCTTC,CSALRIASSYNEQFF
few,-,TRBV24-1,TRBJ2-2,TGTGCCACCAGTGACCCACGACAGAACACCGGGGAGCTGTTTTTT,CATSDPRQNTGELFF
few,-,TRBV7-7,TRBJ2-5,TGTGCCAGCAGCTCTGGCGGACAGTTATACCAAGAGACCCAGTACTTC,CASSSGGQLYQETQYF
-,-,TRBV6-1,TRBJ2-1,TGTGCCAGCAGTGTAGGGACTTTTCTCAATGAGCAGTTCTTC,CASSVGTFLNEQFF
-,-,TRBV19,TRBJ2-1,TGTGCCAGCCGCTGGTTAAATGAGCAGTTCTTC,CASRWLNEQFF
-,-,TRBV9,TRBJ2-3,TGTGCCAGCAGCGTAGCTCAAGGCTACACAGATACGCAGTATTTT,CASSVAQGYTDTQYF
many,-,TRBV7-8,TRBJ1-1,TGTGCCAGCAGCCCAGGGATAGGACCGAACACTGAAGCTTTCTTT,CASSPGIGPNTEAFF
few,-,TRBV7-9,TRBJ2-1,TGTGCCAGCAGCGAGGCAGGGATTGAGCAGTTCTTC,CASSEAGIEQFF
-,-,TRBV11-2,TRBJ2-5,TGTGCCAGCAGCTTAGTTGAGACCCAGTACTTC,CASSLVETQYF
-,-,TRBV7-8,TRBJ2-1,TGTGCCAGCAGCCAAGATGAGCAGTTCTTC,CASSQDEQFF
few,-,TRBV6-1,TRBJ2-1,TGTGCTCTCCAGCGGATGGATCGGAATGAGCAGTTCTTC,CALQRMDRNEQFF
-,TRBD1,TRBV29-1,TRBJ2-1,TGCAGCGGCAGTCCGGGACAGACCTACAATGAGCAGTTCTTC,CSGSPGQTYNEQFF
-,TRBD2,TRBV7-9,TRBJ2-3,TGTGCCAGCAGCTATATAGCGGGAGATACGCAGTATTTT,CASSYIAGDTQYF
-,TRBD1,TRBV13,TRBJ1-1,TGTGCCAGCAGCACCCCGGGACAGGGAAGGACTGAAGCTTTCTTT,CASSTPGQGRTEAFF
-,TRBD1,TRBV19,TRBJ2-7,TGTGCCAGTAGTATGGGACAGGGGGCGTACGAGCAGTACTTC,CASSMGQGAYEQYF
few,-,TRBV27,TRBJ1-5,TGTGCCAGCAGTTTAAGGGGGGACCATCAGCCCCAGCATTTT,CASSLRGDHQPQHF